One T cell receptor beta chain is described in this entry. Its specificity is unknown. Tumor samples were taken before definitive surgery or chemotherapy. The V gene's germline CDR1 is SNHLY and CDR2 FYNNEI. V lost 2 bases and J lost 1, with 2 bases in between. The CDR3 loop spans 12 amino acids. The data derive from a study of high-grade serous ovarian cancer treatment subgroups. Study-wide points: Higher neoantigen levels went with greater TCR clonal relatedness.

The assay was immunoSEQ multiplex PCR, and TCRdb's table has in-frame clones only and misses some. Of about 15,000 clones listed, about nine tenths are singletons. This clonotype originated in a human donor with high-grade serous ovarian cancer. Sequenced sample: tumor tissue. The chain recombines TRBV2 with TRBJ1-1; no reliable D call. CDR3 DNA sequence: TGTGCCAGCAGTGAACAGAACACTGAAGCTTTCTTT. Protein product: CASSEQNTEAFF.